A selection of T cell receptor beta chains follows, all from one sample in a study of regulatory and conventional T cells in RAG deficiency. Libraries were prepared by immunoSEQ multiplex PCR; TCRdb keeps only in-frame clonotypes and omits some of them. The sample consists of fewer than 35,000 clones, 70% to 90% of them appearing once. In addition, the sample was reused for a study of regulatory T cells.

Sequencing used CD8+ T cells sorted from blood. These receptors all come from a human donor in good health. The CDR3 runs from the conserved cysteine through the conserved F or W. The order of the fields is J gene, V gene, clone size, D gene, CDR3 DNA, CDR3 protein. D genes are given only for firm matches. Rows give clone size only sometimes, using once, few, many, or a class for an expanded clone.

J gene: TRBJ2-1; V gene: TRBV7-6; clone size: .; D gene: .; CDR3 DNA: TGTGCCAGCAGCCCCCGGAGCTCCTACAATGAGCAGTTCTTC; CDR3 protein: CASSPRSSYNEQFF
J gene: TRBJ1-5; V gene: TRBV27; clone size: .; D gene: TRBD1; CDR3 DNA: TGTGCCAGCAAAGCGACAGGGGTGGATCAGCCCCAGCATTTT; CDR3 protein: CASKATGVDQPQHF
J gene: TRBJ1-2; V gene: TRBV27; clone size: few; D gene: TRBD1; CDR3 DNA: TGTGCCAGCAGTTTATCGGCAGGGGGTGGCTACACCTTC; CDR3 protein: CASSLSAGGGYTF
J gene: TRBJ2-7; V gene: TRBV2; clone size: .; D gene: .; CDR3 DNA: TGTGCCAGCAGAGAAGGGCAGGAGACCTCCTACGAGCAGTACTTC; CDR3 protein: CASREGQETSYEQYF
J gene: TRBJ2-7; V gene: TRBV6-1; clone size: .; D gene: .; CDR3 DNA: TGTGCCAGCACCCCCTGGGCAGGTCCCTACGAGCAGTACTTC; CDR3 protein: CASTPWAGPYEQYF
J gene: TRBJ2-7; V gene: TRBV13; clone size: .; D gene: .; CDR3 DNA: TGTGCCAGCAGCTTAGACGGGCAGGGGGGTTACGAGCAGTACTTC; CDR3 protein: CASSLDGQGGYEQYF
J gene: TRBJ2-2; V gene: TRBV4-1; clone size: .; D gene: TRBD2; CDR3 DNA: TGCGCCAGCAGCCAACCTCCGGGGGGAAACACCGGGGAGCTGTTTTTT; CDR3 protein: CASSQPPGGNTGELFF
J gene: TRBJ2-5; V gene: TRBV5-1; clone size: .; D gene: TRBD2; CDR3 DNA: TGCGCCAGCAGCCTGGAGGGACTAGCGGGAGCTTCGGTCATCCAAGAGACCCAGTACTTC; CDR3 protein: CASSLEGLAGASVIQETQYF
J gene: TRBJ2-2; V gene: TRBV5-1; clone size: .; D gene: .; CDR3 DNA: TGCGCCAGCAAGGAACTAGAGCGCACCGGGGAGCTGTTTTTT; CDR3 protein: CASKELERTGELFF
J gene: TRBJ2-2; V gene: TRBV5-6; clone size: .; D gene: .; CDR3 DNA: TGTGCCAGCAGCTTGTCGCTAAACACCGGGGAGCTGTTTTTT; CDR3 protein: CASSLSLNTGELFF
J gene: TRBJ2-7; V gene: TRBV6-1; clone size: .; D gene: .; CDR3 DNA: TGTGCCAGCAGTGAACATGGGGGAACCACCTACGAGCAGTACTTC; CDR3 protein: CASSEHGGTTYEQYF
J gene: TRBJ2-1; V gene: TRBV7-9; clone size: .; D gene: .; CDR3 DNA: TGTGCCAGCAGCTTACCAGCGGGCTCCTACAATGAGCAGTTCTTC; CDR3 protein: CASSLPAGSYNEQFF
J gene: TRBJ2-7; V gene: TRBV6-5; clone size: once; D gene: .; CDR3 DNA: TGTGCCAGCAGTGAACAGGGAGGCTGGGAGTACTTC; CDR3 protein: CASSEQGGWEYF
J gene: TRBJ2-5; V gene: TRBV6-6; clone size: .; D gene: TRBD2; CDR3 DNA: TGTGCCAGCAGTCCTCCCCCCCCAGCGGGAGGGGAGACCCAGTACTTC; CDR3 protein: CASSPPPPAGGETQYF
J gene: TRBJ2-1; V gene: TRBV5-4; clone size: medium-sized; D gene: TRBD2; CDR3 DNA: TGTGCCAGCAGCTTGGTAGGGGCTAGCGGGCGCACCAATGAGCAGTTCTTC; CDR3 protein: CASSLVGASGRTNEQFF
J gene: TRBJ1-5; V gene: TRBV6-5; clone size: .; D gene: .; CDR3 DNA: TGTGCCAGCAGTTACTCGGCAGACAGCTCTAATCAGCCCCAGCATTTT; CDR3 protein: CASSYSADSSNQPQHF
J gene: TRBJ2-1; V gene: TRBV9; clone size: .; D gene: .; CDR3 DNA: TGTGCCAGCAGCGTACACGGCGAGGGGTACAATGAGCAGTTCTTC; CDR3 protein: CASSVHGEGYNEQFF
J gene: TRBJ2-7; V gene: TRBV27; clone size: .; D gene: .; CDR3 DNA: TGTGCCAGCAGGGATAGCGGTTCTTACTATGAGCAGTACTTC; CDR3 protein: CASRDSGSYYEQYF
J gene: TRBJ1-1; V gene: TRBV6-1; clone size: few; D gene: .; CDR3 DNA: TGTGCCAGCAGTGAGCGGGAGAACACTGAAGCTTTCTTT; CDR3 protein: CASSERENTEAFF
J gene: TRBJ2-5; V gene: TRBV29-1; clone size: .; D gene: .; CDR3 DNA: TGCAGCGCAGATGAGGGACAAGAGACCCAGTACTTC; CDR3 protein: CSADEGQETQYF
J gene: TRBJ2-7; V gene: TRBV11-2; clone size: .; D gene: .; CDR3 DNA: TGTGCCAGCAGCTTAGCAGCCGAGCAGTACTTC; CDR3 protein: CASSLAAEQYF
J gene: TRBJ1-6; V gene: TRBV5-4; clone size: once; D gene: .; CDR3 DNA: TGTGCCAGCAGCTTGGGACGGCATAATTCACCCCTCCACTTT; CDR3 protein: CASSLGRHNSPLHF
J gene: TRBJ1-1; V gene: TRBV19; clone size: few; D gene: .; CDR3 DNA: TGTGCCAGTAGTATTCCGGGGAACACTGAAGCTTTCTTT; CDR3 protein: CASSIPGNTEAFF
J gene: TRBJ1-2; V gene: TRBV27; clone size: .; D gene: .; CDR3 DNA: TGTGCCAGCAGTTCTATCCGCTCGGAGGGGTACTATGGCTACACCTTC; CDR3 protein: CASSSIRSEGYYGYTF
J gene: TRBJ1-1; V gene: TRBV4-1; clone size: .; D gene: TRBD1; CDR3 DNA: TGCGCCAGCAGCCACGACAGGGGAACTGAAGCTTTCTTT; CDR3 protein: CASSHDRGTEAFF
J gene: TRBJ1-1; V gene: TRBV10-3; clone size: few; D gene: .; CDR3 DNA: TGTGCCATCATGACCCCGAACACTGAAGCTTTCTTT; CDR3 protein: CAIMTPNTEAFF
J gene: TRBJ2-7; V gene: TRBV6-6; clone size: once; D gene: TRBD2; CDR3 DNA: TGTGCCAGCAGACCGACTAGCGTTACCGAGCAGTACTTC; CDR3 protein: CASRPTSVTEQYF
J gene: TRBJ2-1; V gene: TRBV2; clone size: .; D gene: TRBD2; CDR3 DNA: TGTGCCAGCAGGGGGGGACTAGCGGGGGGAGTTGGCAATGAGCAGTTCTTC; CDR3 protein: CASRGGLAGGVGNEQFF
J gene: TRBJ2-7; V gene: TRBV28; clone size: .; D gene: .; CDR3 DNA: TGTGCCAGTAGGGCCAGGGGAATCTACGAGCAGTACTTC; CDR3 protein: CASRARGIYEQYF
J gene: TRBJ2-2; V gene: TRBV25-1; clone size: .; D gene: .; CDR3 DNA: TGTGCCAGCAGTGAAGCGCAGAACACCGGGGAGCTGTTTTTT; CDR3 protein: CASSEAQNTGELFF
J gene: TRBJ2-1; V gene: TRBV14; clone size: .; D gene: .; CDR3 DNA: TGTGCCAGCGGCGTGGGGCCGGGGAATGAGCAGTTCTTC; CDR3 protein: CASGVGPGNEQFF
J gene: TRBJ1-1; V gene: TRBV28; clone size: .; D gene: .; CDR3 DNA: TGTGCCAGCAGTTTAGTGGGCACTGAAGCTTTCTTT; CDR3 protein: CASSLVGTEAFF
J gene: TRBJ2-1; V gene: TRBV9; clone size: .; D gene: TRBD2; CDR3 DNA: TGTGCCAGCAGCGGACTAGCGGGAGGGCCCGTTGAGCAGTTCTTC; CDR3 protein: CASSGLAGGPVEQFF
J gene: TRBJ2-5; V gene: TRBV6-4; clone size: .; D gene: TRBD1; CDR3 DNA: TGTGCCAGCACCAACTTACCGGGACAGGGGATGGGGGAGACCCAGTACTTC; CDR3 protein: CASTNLPGQGMGETQYF
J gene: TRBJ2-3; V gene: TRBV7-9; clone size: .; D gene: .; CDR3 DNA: TGTGCCAGCGGAGGGCCAGATGATACGCAGTATTTT; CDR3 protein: CASGGPDDTQYF
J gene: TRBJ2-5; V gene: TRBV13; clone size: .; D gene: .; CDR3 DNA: TGTGCCAGCAGCTTAGTGACGGGGATGGAGGAGACCCAGTACTTC; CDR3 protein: CASSLVTGMEETQYF
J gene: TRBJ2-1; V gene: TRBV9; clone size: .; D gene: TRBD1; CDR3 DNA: TGTGCCAGCAGCGTATGGACAGGGGAGATTTCCTACAATGGGCAGTTCTTC; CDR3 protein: CASSVWTGEISYNGQFF
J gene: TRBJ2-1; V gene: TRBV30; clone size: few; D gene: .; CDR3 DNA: TGTGCCTGGAGTCTCGGCAATGAGCAGTTCTTC; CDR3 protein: CAWSLGNEQFF
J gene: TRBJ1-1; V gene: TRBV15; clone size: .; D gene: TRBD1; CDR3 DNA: TGTGCCACCAGCAGAGGCCCATTCACAGGGGAGAACACTGAAGCTTTCTTT; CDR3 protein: CATSRGPFTGENTEAFF
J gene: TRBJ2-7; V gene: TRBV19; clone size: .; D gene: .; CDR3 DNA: TGCCTGGGCGTCCAACAGTACTTC; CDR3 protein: CLGVQQYF
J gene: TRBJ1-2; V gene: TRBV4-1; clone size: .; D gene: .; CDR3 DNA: TGCGCCAGCAGCCAGGGGGCGGAAGGCTACACCTTC; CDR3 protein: CASSQGAEGYTF
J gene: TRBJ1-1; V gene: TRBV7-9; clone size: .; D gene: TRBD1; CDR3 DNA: TGTGCCAGCAGCTTAACGGGACAGGGTCCCACTGAAGCTTTCTTT; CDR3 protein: CASSLTGQGPTEAFF